This T cell receptor beta chain appears in the sequencing data of a study of chemoradiotherapy in HPV16-positive cancers. Clones were sequenced by immunoSEQ multiplex PCR, and TCRdb holds only the in-frame ones, with some missing. Among 400 to 500 clones listed, about 80% were seen once. Germline loops: CDR1 PRHDT, CDR2 FYEKMQ (reference sequence). This CDR3 is 16 amino acids long. Deletions cut 0 bases from V and 1 base from J, with 12 bases between. The receptor's source is a human donor with HPV-associated anogenital cancer. The chain is built from TRBV13 and TRBJ1-1; tentative D call: TRBD1 (5 bases). Specimen: tumor tissue, collected from a patient who underwent chemoradiotherapy. This CDR3 is CASSLGEGNSNTEAFF. The CDR3 nucleotides are TGTGCCAGCAGCTTAGGAGAGGGGAACTCGAACACTGAAGCTTTCTTT.